The next 23 T cell receptor beta chains were all read from a single sample in a study of T cell responses to AZD1222 COVID-19 vaccine (dated by TCRdb to the early 2020s). The label giving this sample's time point can be read as: about 28 days (+/-7) after the second vaccine dose. The sample's treatment or condition label is to be understood as: meningococcal conjugate vaccine given as trial control. The receptor library was made with the immunoSEQ multiplex PCR assay. The source is immuneACCESS, and TCRdb retained only in-frame sequences with V and J called. Part of the clones is not carried over; for the studies checked, unresolved V genes explain less than half of this, and the remainder is unexplained. In this sample the table shows some 200,000 clones, about 95% of which occur a single time. Of the sample, over 1.5% is held by the ten largest clones. The sample in question was peripheral blood, obtained 28 days after the second dose of the MenACWY control vaccine. These receptors were taken from an adult who received the MenACWY meningococcal vaccine as a control.

The chain links TRBV27 to TRBJ2-7; D gene unclear. The CDR3 has 12 amino acids. Germline CDR1 and CDR2: MNHEY and SMNVEV (reference sequence). Trimming cost V 10 bases and J 4 bases, with 14 bases left between them. This CDR3 reads CATTGRDYEQYF. The CDR3, as DNA: TGTGCCACCACCGGACGAGATTACGAGCAGTACTTC.

The genes are TRBV2 and TRBJ1-5; D ambiguous. CDR3 length: 12 residues. The germline CDR1 and CDR2 sequences are SNHLY and FYNNEI. The V end lost 8 bases, the J end lost 0 bases, and 5 bases lay between the germline ends. In DNA, the CDR3 is TGTGCCAGCTCAGTTAGCAATCAGCCCCAGCATTTT. It translates to CASSVSNQPQHF.

CDR3 sequence: CASSRDRGQTQYF. The CDR3 bases are TGTGCCAGCAGCCGGGACAGGGGGCAGACCCAGTACTTC. The chain uses TRBV3-1 (or the pseudogene TRBV3-2) and TRBJ2-5, with 12 bases aligning to TRBD1. Trimming at V came to 4 bases and at J to 6 bases, leaving 0 bases not matched to a gene. Looked up from germline, CDR1 is LGHDT and CDR2 is YNNKEL (reference sequence). The CDR3 covers 13 residues.

The rearrangement joins TRBV14 to TRBJ1-2; TRBD1 is a possible D gene (5 bases). The CDR3 has 16 amino acids. The germline V and J ends were trimmed by 2 bases and 6 bases, with 19 bases remaining between them. Germline lookup yields CDR1 SGHDN and CDR2 FVKESK. As DNA, the CDR3 is TGTGCCAGCAGCCAAAAAGCAACGAGAATGACAGATGGCTACACCTTC. The encoded protein is CASSQKATRMTDGYTF.

The chain combines TRBV27 with TRBJ1-5; D is uncertain. Trimming stripped 8 bases from V and 8 bases from J, with 19 bases between. CDR3 length: 14 residues. Germline V gene data show CDR1 as MNHEY and CDR2 as SMNVEV (reference sequence). CDR3 DNA sequence: TGTGCCAGCCGCGAAGAGGAGGGCTTGGAGCCCCAGCATTTT. Residues: CASREEEGLEPQHF.

This chain links TRBV7-9 with TRBJ1-4, with D hard to call. Deletions cut 1 base from V and 0 bases from J, with 3 bases between. The V gene's germline CDR1 is SEHNR and CDR2 FQNEAQ (reference sequence). The CDR3 sequence is 14 residues long. CDR3 bases: TGTGCCAGCAGCTTAGATTCAACTAATGAAAAACTGTTTTTT. Its translation: CASSLDSTNEKLFF.

The rearrangement links TRBV25-1 to TRBJ1-2; 12 bases are a match to TRBD1. The CDR3 has 14 residues. After removal of 8 bases from V and 6 bases from J, the junction contained 7 bases not matched to a gene. Germline V lookup: CDR1 MGHDK, CDR2 SYGVNS. The CDR3 DNA follows: TGTGCCAGCGACCGGGACAGGGGGCCGAATGGCTACACCTTC. Its translation is CASDRDRGPNGYTF.

The chain uses TRBV27 and TRBJ2-4, with 8 bases that match TRBD1. The V gene's germline CDR1 is MNHEY and CDR2 SMNVEV (reference sequence). V gave up 8 bases and J gave up 6 bases; unmatched junction bases: 9. CDR3 length: 14 amino acids. CDR3 sequence (DNA): TGTGCCAGCGGAAGGGACAGGACGTTAAACATTCAGTACTTC. Translating it yields CASGRDRTLNIQYF.

The rearrangement links TRBV28 to TRBJ1-2, with TRBD1 matching over 10 bases. Losses at the gene ends were 5 bases for V and 4 bases for J; bases not matched to a gene: 10. This CDR3 is 16 amino acids long. Looked up from germline, CDR1 is MDHEN and CDR2 is SYDVKM. The CDR3 loop is CASSGSGTGVGYGYTF. The CDR3 bases are TGTGCCAGCAGTGGATCCGGGACAGGGGTAGGCTATGGCTACACCTTC.

The chain combines TRBV2 with TRBJ1-5, with unresolved D. The CDR3 is 16 residues long. Trimming removed 7 bases at V and 0 bases at J, with 16 bases between. Per the germline V gene, CDR1 is SNHLY and CDR2 is FYNNEI. The CDR3 loop reads CASTARGHYSNQPQHF. The DNA for the CDR3 is TGTGCCAGCACGGCGCGTGGCCATTATAGCAATCAGCCCCAGCATTTT.

The chain employs TRBV28 and TRBJ2-7; no definite D call. CDR3 size: 11 residues. Germline CDR1 reads MDHEN; CDR2 reads SYDVKM. The ends were cut back, 5 bases at V and 3 bases at J, with 5 bases in the middle. The CDR3 DNA reads as TGTGCCAGCAGTGACAACTACGAGCAGTACTTC. It is translated as CASSDNYEQYF.

This chain uses TRBV5-4 with TRBJ2-5, with 11 bases that match TRBD1. The CDR3 is 15 residues long. The V and J ends lost 0 bases and 5 bases, in that order; junction bases with no gene match: 3. CDR1 and CDR2 from the germline V gene are SGHNT and YYREEE (reference sequence). The CDR3 nucleotides are TGTGCCAGCAGCTTGGGGACAGGGGGCAGGGAGACCCAGTACTTC. As protein: CASSLGTGGRETQYF.

The chain is built from TRBV29-1 and TRBJ1-1; the match to TRBD1 covers 7 bases. Germline CDR1 and CDR2: SQVTM and ANQGSEA. V was pared by 6 bases and J by 6 bases, with 4 bases of the junction left unmatched. The CDR3 has 11 residues. The CDR3, as DNA: TGCAGCGTACAGGGGTTTGCTGAAGCTTTCTTT. It codes for CSVQGFAEAFF.

CDR3 protein: CASSPTGTGGEKLFF. CDR3 nucleotide sequence: TGTGCCAGCAGTCCAACCGGGACAGGCGGTGAAAAACTGTTTTTT. This chain uses TRBV7-9 with TRBJ1-4; 8 bases map to TRBD1. The CDR3 loop spans 15 amino acids. Germline V gene sequence: CDR1 SEHNR, CDR2 FQNEAQ (reference sequence). The ends lost 6 bases at V and 7 bases at J; junction bases unmatched: 10.

This chain links TRBV7-9 with TRBJ1-6, with D tentatively TRBD1 (6 bases). The CDR3 loop spans 14 amino acids. V gave up 5 bases and J gave up 14 bases, with 19 bases separating them. From germline, CDR1 is SEHNR and CDR2 FQNEAQ (reference sequence). The CDR3, as DNA: TGTGCCAGCAGCCACGGAGGCGAGGGGGGGGCCCTCCACTTT. It translates to CASSHGGEGGALHF.

The genes are TRBV7-6 and TRBJ2-3; 7 bases fit TRBD2. Germline CDR1 SGHVS, CDR2 FNYEAQ. The CDR3 loop spans 18 amino acids. V dropped 0 bases and J dropped 0; count of bases not matched to a gene: 9. CDR3 amino acids: CASSLAVASGVSTDTQYF. DNA of the CDR3: TGTGCCAGCAGCTTAGCGGTCGCTAGCGGAGTCAGCACAGATACGCAGTATTTT.

V is TRBV9 and J is TRBJ2-7; possible D gene TRBD1, 6 bases. The CDR3 extends over 12 amino acids. Germline V gives CDR1 SGDLS, CDR2 YYNGEE. Here the CDR3 DNA reads TGTGCACCTCGGGACATGGCCTACGAGCAGTACTTC. This encodes CAPRDMAYEQYF.

As to this clone: Other DNA variants within this sample encode the same CDR3. V and J are TRBV19 and TRBJ1-2; D not certain. The CDR3 is made up of 11 amino acids. Germline V gives CDR1 LNHDA, CDR2 SQIVND (reference sequence). Trimming took 3 bases from V and 5 from J, leaving 4 bases between them. The CDR3 DNA is TGTGCCAGTAGTATTGGGTATGGCTACACCTTC. As protein: CASSIGYGYTF.

This rearrangement joins TRBV24-1 to TRBJ1-2, with unresolved D. This CDR3 is 16 amino acids long. V shed 5 bases and J shed 7 bases, with 22 bases lying between them. Germline lookup yields CDR1 KGHDR and CDR2 SFDVKD. The CDR3: CATSASGDGERLGYTF. The CDR3 bases are TGTGCCACCAGTGCCTCAGGTGACGGGGAACGTCTTGGCTACACCTTC.

The chain employs TRBV7-6 and TRBJ2-7; a weak D match, TRBD1 (6 bases). V shed 0 bases and J shed 6 bases, with 15 bases lying between them. There are 15 residues in the CDR3. Germline V CDR1 and CDR2: SGHVS, FNYEAQ. In nucleotides, the CDR3 is TGTGCCAGCAGCTTAGCGGGCCCACAGGGCGTCGAGCAGTACTTC. The encoded protein is CASSLAGPQGVEQYF.

This chain joins TRBV24-1 and TRBJ2-7; a weak D match, TRBD2 (5 bases). V was cut by 3 bases and J by 6 bases, with 17 bases left in between. The CDR3 length is 15 residues. Germline V gives CDR1 KGHDR, CDR2 SFDVKD. The CDR3: CATSDGDYPTGEQYF. The DNA for the CDR3 is TGTGCCACCAGTGATGGTGACTACCCCACGGGCGAGCAGTACTTC.

The chain is built from TRBV6-5 and TRBJ1-6, with TRBD1 matching over 7 bases. CDR3 length: 15 amino acids. Germline V gene sequence: CDR1 MNHEY, CDR2 SVGAGI. J lost 8 bases, V lost 7 bases, and 11 bases had no gene match. CDR3 bases: TGTGCCAGCACCGAACTCGGACAGGTCCATTCACCCCTCCACTTT. This translates into CASTELGQVHSPLHF.

In DNA, the CDR3 is TGTGCCAGCAGGGGGGTCAGATTTCATTATGGCTACACCTTC. Its translation: CASRGVRFHYGYTF. The rearrangement uses TRBV11-2 and TRBJ1-2; D might be TRBD1 (5 bases). Trimming removed 6 bases at V and 5 bases at J, with 16 bases between. The CDR3 length is 14 residues. Germline V CDR1 and CDR2: SGHAT, FQNNGV.